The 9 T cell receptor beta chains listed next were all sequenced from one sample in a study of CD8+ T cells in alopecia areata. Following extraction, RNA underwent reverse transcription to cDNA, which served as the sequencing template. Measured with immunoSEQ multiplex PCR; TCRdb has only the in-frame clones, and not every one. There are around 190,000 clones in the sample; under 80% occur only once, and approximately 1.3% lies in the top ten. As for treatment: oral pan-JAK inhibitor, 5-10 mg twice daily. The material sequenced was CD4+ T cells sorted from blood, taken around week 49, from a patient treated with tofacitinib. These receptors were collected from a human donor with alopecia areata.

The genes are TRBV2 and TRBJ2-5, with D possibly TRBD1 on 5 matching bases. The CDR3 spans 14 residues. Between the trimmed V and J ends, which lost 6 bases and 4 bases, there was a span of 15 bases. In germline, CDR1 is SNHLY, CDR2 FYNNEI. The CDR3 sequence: CASRGPGQRETQYF. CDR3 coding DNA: TGTGCCAGCAGGGGGCCAGGGCAACGAGAGACCCAGTACTTC. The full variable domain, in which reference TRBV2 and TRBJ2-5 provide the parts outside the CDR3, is EPEVTQTPSHQVTQMGQEVILRCVPISNHLYFYWYRQILGQKVEFLVSFYNNEISEKSEIFDDQFSVERPDGSNFTLKIRSTKLEDSAMYFCASRGPGQRETQYFGPGTRLLVL.

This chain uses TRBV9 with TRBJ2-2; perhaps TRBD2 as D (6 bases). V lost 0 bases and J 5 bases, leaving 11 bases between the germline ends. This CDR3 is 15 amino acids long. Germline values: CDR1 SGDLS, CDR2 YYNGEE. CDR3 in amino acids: CASSVDGGPTGELFF. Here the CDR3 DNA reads TGTGCCAGCAGCGTAGATGGAGGGCCTACCGGGGAGCTGTTTTTT.

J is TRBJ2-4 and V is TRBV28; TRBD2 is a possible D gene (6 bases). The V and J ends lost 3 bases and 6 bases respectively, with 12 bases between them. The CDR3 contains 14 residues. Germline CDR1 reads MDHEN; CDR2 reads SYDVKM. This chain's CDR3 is CASSFDNGGNIQYF. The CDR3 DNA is TGTGCCAGCAGTTTCGACAACGGGGGAAACATTCAGTACTTC.

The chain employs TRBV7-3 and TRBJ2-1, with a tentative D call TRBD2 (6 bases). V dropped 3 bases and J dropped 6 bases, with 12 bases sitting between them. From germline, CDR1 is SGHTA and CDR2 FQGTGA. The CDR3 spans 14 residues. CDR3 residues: CASSLGGVVNEQFF. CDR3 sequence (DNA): TGTGCCAGCAGCTTGGGCGGGGTAGTCAATGAGCAGTTCTTC.

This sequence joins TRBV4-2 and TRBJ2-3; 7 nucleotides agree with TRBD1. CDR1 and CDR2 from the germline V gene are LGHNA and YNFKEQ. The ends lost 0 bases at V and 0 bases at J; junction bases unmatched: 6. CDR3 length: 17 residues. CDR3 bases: TGTGCCAGCAGCCAAGATCGGGACAGCCCTAGCACAGATACGCAGTATTTT. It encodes CASSQDRDSPSTDTQYF.

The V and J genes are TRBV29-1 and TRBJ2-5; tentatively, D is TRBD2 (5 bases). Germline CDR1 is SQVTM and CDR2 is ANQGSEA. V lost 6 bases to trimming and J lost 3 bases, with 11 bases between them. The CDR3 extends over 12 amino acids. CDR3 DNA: TGCAGCGTCGTGTACGGGGAAGAGACCCAGTACTTC. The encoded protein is CSVVYGEETQYF.

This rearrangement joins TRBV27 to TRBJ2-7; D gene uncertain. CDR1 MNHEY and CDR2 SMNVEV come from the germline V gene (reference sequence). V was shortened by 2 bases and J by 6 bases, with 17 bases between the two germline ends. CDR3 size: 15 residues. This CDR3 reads CASSLRSRSFSEQYF. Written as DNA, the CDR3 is TGTGCCAGCAGTTTACGATCCCGGTCCTTCAGCGAGCAGTACTTC.

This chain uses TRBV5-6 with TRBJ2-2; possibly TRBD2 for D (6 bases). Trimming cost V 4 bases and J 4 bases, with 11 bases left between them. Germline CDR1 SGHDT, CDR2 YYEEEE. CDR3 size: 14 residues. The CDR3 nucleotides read TGTGCCAGCAGCCTAGCGTCGCTCACCGGGGAGCTGTTTTTT. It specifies CASSLASLTGELFF.

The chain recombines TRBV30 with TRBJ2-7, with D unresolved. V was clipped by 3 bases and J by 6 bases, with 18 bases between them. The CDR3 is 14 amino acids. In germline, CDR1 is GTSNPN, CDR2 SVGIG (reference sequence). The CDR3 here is CAWSLFLNRAEQYF. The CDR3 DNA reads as TGTGCCTGGAGCCTATTTTTAAATCGGGCCGAGCAGTACTTC.